The clone carrying this TCR beta chain was seen only a few times. No antigen is known for it. The sample belongs to a study of T cell repertoires in cytomegalovirus infection. Each CDR3 protein gets one entry after TCRdb re-called the reads with MiXCR. The profile shows approximately 500,000 distinct CDR3 sequences, 25% to 35% of them singletons. The V gene's germline CDR1 is SGHVS and CDR2 FNYEAQ. This CDR3 is built from 13 residues. V lost 4 bases and J 9 bases, leaving 13 bases between the germline ends. The TCR originated in a human donor in good health (CMV status not recorded). Some clones in this sample may be carry-over from other donors' samples. The rearrangement joins TRBV7-6 to TRBJ2-1; D gene ambiguous. The sequencing used cultured PBMCs, collected from culture after CMV antigen stimulation. The CDR3 DNA sequence: TGTGCCAGCAGCTCCAAAGGACCAGGTGAGCAGTTCTTC. Translation: CASSSKGPGEQFF.